These 32 T cell receptor beta chains share one sample of origin, sequenced in a study of T cells in localized non-small cell lung cancer. Assay used: immunoSEQ multiplex PCR; TCRdb lists only in-frame clones, some missing. The sample yields tens of thousands of clones, around 85% seen once. Sequencing used peripheral blood, obtained before any cancer treatment. The source of these receptors is a woman aged 40-75 years with stage I lung adenocarcinoma.

In this sample, this clone turned up a few times. V is TRBV25-1 and J is TRBJ2-2, with 11 bases matching TRBD2. The germline V gene has CDR1 MGHDK and CDR2 SYGVNS. The CDR3 is made up of 15 amino acids. V was clipped by 4 bases and J by 3 bases; unmatched bases: 1. The CDR3: CASSVAGGYTGELFF. The DNA for the CDR3 is TGTGCCAGCAGTGTAGCGGGGGGGTACACCGGGGAGCTGTTTTTT.

This chain uses TRBV7-3 with TRBJ1-6; D unclear. Trimming pared 5 bases from V and 9 bases from J, leaving 8 bases between. CDR3 size: 12 residues. Germline loops: CDR1 SGHTA, CDR2 FQGTGA. CDR3: CASSNTGSPLHF. The CDR3 coding sequence is TGTGCCAGCAGCAATACGGGTTCACCCCTCCACTTT.

V is TRBV6-5 and J is TRBJ2-1; D unresolved. V dropped 1 base and J dropped 6 bases, with 7 bases sitting between them. The CDR3 sequence is 13 residues long. Germline CDR1 reads MNHEY; CDR2 reads SVGAGI. As DNA, the CDR3 is TGTGCCAGCAGTTACTTGGGTGTCAATGAGCAGTTCTTC. This encodes CASSYLGVNEQFF.

This rearrangement joins TRBV29-1 to TRBJ1-2; TRBD1 aligns across 9 bases. With 7 bases clipped from V and 5 bases from J, the junction kept 5 bases outside the gene matches. CDR3 length: 12 amino acids. In germline, CDR1 is SQVTM, CDR2 ANQGSEA. CDR3 nucleotides: TGCAGCGCCGACAGGGGGTTTTATGGCTACACCTTC. Translation gives CSADRGFYGYTF.

The chain uses TRBV4-3 and TRBJ2-7; D might be TRBD1 (6 bases). Trimming shortened V by 4 bases and J by 4 bases, and 17 bases separated the two germline ends. CDR3 length: 15 amino acids. Germline V lookup: CDR1 LGHNA, CDR2 YSLEER. The CDR3 is CASSLNPGTQYEQYF. CDR3 in DNA: TGCGCCAGCAGCCTAAACCCTGGGACACAATACGAGCAGTACTTC.

This chain uses TRBV28 with TRBJ2-7; the match to TRBD2 covers 12 bases. The CDR3 loop spans 14 amino acids. Losses at the gene ends were 6 bases for V and 3 bases for J; bases not matched to a gene: 3. Germline values: CDR1 MDHEN, CDR2 SYDVKM. The CDR3 sequence: CASSLLAGGYEQYF. For the CDR3, the DNA is TGTGCCAGCAGCCTACTAGCGGGGGGCTACGAGCAGTACTTC.

This clone was seen once. This rearrangement joins TRBV2 to TRBJ1-5; D not resolved. This CDR3 spans 15 amino acids. Germline loops: CDR1 SNHLY, CDR2 FYNNEI. V lost 6 bases to trimming and J lost 2 bases, with 14 bases between them. The CDR3 bases are TGTGCCAGCAGGAAGGACGAAGAGGGCAATCAGCCCCAGCATTTT. This codes for CASRKDEEGNQPQHF.

V and J are TRBV7-2 and TRBJ2-5; 12 nucleotides align to TRBD2. V lost 5 bases to trimming and J lost 1 base; unmatched junction nucleotides: 5. The CDR3 runs 16 residues. Germline V lookup: CDR1 SGHTA, CDR2 FQGNSA. This CDR3 reads CASSTGLAGFQETQYF. The CDR3 DNA is TGTGCCAGCAGCACAGGACTAGCGGGGTTCCAAGAGACCCAGTACTTC.

CDR3 in DNA: TGTGCCAGCAGTTTCGGGGGACTCGACACCGCAACTGAAGCTTTCTTT. This codes for CASSFGGLDTATEAFF. The rearrangement uses TRBV28 and TRBJ1-1; tentative D call: TRBD1 (5 bases). This CDR3 is built from 16 residues. CDR1 and CDR2 from the germline V gene are MDHEN and SYDVKM. Trimming cost V 3 bases and J 5 bases, with 19 bases left between them.

The V gene is TRBV27, the J gene TRBJ2-7, with 8 bases identical to TRBD2. Germline CDR1 and CDR2: MNHEY and SMNVEV (reference sequence). With 0 bases clipped from V and 2 bases from J, the junction kept 9 bases outside the gene matches. This CDR3 is built from 17 residues. CDR3: CASSLSAVGRGAYEQYF. The CDR3 nucleotides are TGTGCCAGCAGTTTATCGGCCGTTGGGCGGGGGGCCTACGAGCAGTACTTC.

The gene calls are TRBV6-5 and TRBJ2-3; possible D gene TRBD1, 5 bases. The V gene's germline CDR1 is MNHEY and CDR2 SVGAGI. This CDR3 has 16 residues. V lost 2 bases, J lost 3 bases, and 15 bases lay in between. The CDR3 is CASSYEQASFTDTQYF. The DNA for the CDR3 is TGTGCCAGCAGTTACGAACAGGCGTCGTTTACAGATACGCAGTATTTT.

The chain has TRBV7-2 and TRBJ1-2, with D unresolved. CDR1 and CDR2 from the germline V gene are SGHTA and FQGNSA. Between the trimmed V and J ends, which lost 5 bases and 8 bases, there was a span of 21 bases. The CDR3 is made up of 15 amino acids. The CDR3 DNA reads TGTGCCAGCAGCCTTAGTCGACAAACCGTCAGGGGCTACACCTTC. Amino acid sequence: CASSLSRQTVRGYTF.

This clone has a single count. The chain has TRBV7-9 and TRBJ1-4; TRBD1 matches at 9 bases. The junction had 5 bases not matched to a gene; V was cut back by 8 bases and J by 4 bases. The CDR3 is 14 residues long. The germline V gene encodes CDR1 SEHNR and CDR2 FQNEAQ (reference sequence). The CDR3 DNA follows: TGTGCCAGCGGAACGACAGGGGGTAATGAAAAACTGTTTTTT. Amino acids: CASGTTGGNEKLFF.

This chain connects TRBV11-2 to TRBJ2-1; the match to TRBD1 covers 8 bases. This CDR3 has 15 amino acids. V lost 5 bases and J lost 0; bases outside the gene matches: 3. Germline lookup yields CDR1 SGHAT and CDR2 FQNNGV. The CDR3 DNA reads TGTGCCAGCAGCCGAACAGGGGGCTCCTACAATGAGCAGTTCTTC. Protein sequence: CASSRTGGSYNEQFF.

The chain couples TRBV29-1 to TRBJ2-2; 10 bases match TRBD1. Germline V gene data show CDR1 as SQVTM and CDR2 as ANQGSEA. The CDR3 extends over 15 amino acids. With 2 bases clipped from V and 7 bases from J, the junction kept 7 bases outside the gene matches. CDR3 protein: CSVELGTGVIGELFF. CDR3 sequence (DNA): TGCAGCGTTGAATTGGGGACAGGGGTTATCGGGGAGCTGTTTTTT.

The V gene is TRBV9, the J gene TRBJ1-1, with unresolved D. Germline loops: CDR1 SGDLS, CDR2 YYNGEE. The ends were cut back, 2 bases at V and 0 bases at J, with 11 bases in the middle. The CDR3 sequence is 15 residues long. The CDR3 sequence: CASSVNSRMNTEAFF. CDR3 bases: TGTGCCAGCAGCGTCAACAGTAGGATGAACACTGAAGCTTTCTTT.

A single count supports this clone. V and J are TRBV6-5 and TRBJ2-3; weak D call: TRBD1 (6 bases). Germline-derived CDR1 and CDR2 are MNHEY and SVGAGI. This CDR3 is built from 14 residues. Trimming took 4 bases from V and 4 from J, leaving 12 bases between them. This CDR3 reads CASSWTVNSDTQYF. CDR3 DNA: TGTGCCAGCAGTTGGACAGTTAATTCAGATACGCAGTATTTT.

V and J are TRBV25-1 and TRBJ2-7; 8 bases map to TRBD1. After removal of 3 bases from V and 2 bases from J, the junction contained 6 bases not matched to a gene. Germline CDR1 MGHDK, CDR2 SYGVNS. The CDR3 extends over 15 amino acids. The CDR3 nucleotides are TGTGCCAGCAGTGAGACGGGACAGGCAGCCTACGAGCAGTACTTC. Its protein product is CASSETGQAAYEQYF.

This chain links TRBV2 with TRBJ2-5, with 7 bases lining up with TRBD2. V shed 3 bases, J shed 1 base, and the junction held 5 bases outside the gene matches. Germline lookup yields CDR1 SNHLY and CDR2 FYNNEI. The CDR3 sequence is 15 residues long. The CDR3: CASSERLASQETQYF. The CDR3 DNA follows: TGTGCCAGCAGTGAGAGACTAGCAAGCCAAGAGACCCAGTACTTC. Supplemented by reference TRBV2 and TRBJ2-5, the full variable domain reads EPEVTQTPSHQVTQMGQEVILRCVPISNHLYFYWYRQILGQKVEFLVSFYNNEISEKSEIFDDQFSVERPDGSNFTLKIRSTKLEDSAMYFCASSERLASQETQYFGPGTRLLVL.

J is TRBJ2-3 and V is TRBV2; D is undetermined. Germline loops: CDR1 SNHLY, CDR2 FYNNEI. Trimming shortened V by 5 bases and J by 2 bases, and 2 bases separated the two germline ends. The CDR3 has 11 residues. The CDR3 spells CASSYTDTQYF. The CDR3 DNA reads as TGTGCCAGCAGTTACACAGATACGCAGTATTTT.

Comment on this clone: The junction departs from the called germline gene at one end, perhaps through a read error. In nucleotides, the CDR3 is TGTGCTAGCAGCCCCGGGACCTCCGGGGAGACCCAGTACTTC. Amino acids: CASSPGTSGETQYF. The V and J genes are TRBV7-7 and TRBJ2-5; D possibly matches TRBD1 or TRBD2 (5 bases each). The CDR3 has 14 residues. The germline V gene encodes CDR1 SSHAT and CDR2 FNYEAQ (reference sequence).

This chain links TRBV6-5 with TRBJ1-1; the D gene is possibly TRBD1 (6 bases). V was shortened by 7 bases and J by 7 bases, with 19 bases between the two germline ends. This CDR3 comprises 14 residues. Germline CDR1 is MNHEY and CDR2 is SVGAGI. This CDR3 is CASNKITGSSEAFF. The DNA of the CDR3 is TGTGCCAGCAATAAAATAACAGGGAGCAGTGAAGCTTTCTTT.

The chain uses TRBV9 and TRBJ1-6; D uncertain. Germline V lookup: CDR1 SGDLS, CDR2 YYNGEE. The CDR3 covers 13 residues. The V end lost 3 bases, the J end lost 3 bases, and 4 bases lay between the germline ends. The CDR3 loop is CASSGYYNSPLHF. The CDR3 DNA follows: TGTGCCAGCAGCGGTTACTATAATTCACCCCTCCACTTT. Based on the CDR3 plus reference TRBV9 and TRBJ1-6, the full variable domain is DSGVTQTPKHLITATGQRVTLRCSPRSGDLSVYWYQQSLDQGLQFLIQYYNGEERAKGNILERFSAQQFPDLHSELNLSSLELGDSALYFCASSGYYNSPLHFGNGTRLTVT.

Only one count was recorded for this clone. The rearrangement uses TRBV6-6 and TRBJ1-6; D gene unclear. Trimming pared 6 bases from V and 6 bases from J, leaving 12 bases between. CDR1 is MNHNY and CDR2 is SVGAGI in the germline V gene (reference sequence). The CDR3 runs 14 residues. CDR3 sequence: CASRPQVPNSPLHF. For the CDR3, the DNA is TGTGCCAGCAGGCCCCAGGTTCCTAATTCACCCCTCCACTTT.

This clone is a singleton in its sample. The rearrangement joins TRBV23-1 to TRBJ2-2; D is unresolved. TRBV23-1 counts as an open reading frame of uncertain function. Trimming removed 1 base from V and 8 bases from J, with 14 bases in between. The CDR3 extends over 15 amino acids. The CDR3 nucleotides read TGCGCCAGCAGTCAATTTCAGGAGAGATCAGGGGAGCTGTTTTTT. Its protein is CASSQFQERSGELFF.

This clone is labeled as medium-sized. This chain joins TRBV19 and TRBJ1-5; a weak D match, TRBD1 (5 bases). This CDR3 spans 13 amino acids. V gave up 5 bases and J gave up 5 bases, with 10 bases separating them. Germline V lookup: CDR1 LNHDA, CDR2 SQIVND (reference sequence). CDR3 protein: CASSGMGDQPQHF. DNA of the CDR3: TGTGCCAGTAGTGGCATGGGGGATCAGCCCCAGCATTTT. The full variable domain, rest sourced from reference TRBV19 and TRBJ1-5, is DGGITQSPKYLFRKEGQNVTLSCEQNLNHDAMYWYRQDPGQGLRLIYYSQIVNDFQKGDIAEGYSVSREKKESFPLTVTSAQKNPTAFYLCASSGMGDQPQHFGDGTRLSIL.

Here the CDR3 DNA reads TGTGCCAGTAGTTTGGACAGGGGGCGTCCCACGCAGTATTTT. Translating it yields CASSLDRGRPTQYF. This chain connects TRBV19 to TRBJ2-3; 11 bases match TRBD1. Germline V gene sequence: CDR1 LNHDA, CDR2 SQIVND (reference sequence). CDR3 length equals 14 residues. The ends lost 5 bases at V and 9 bases at J; junction bases unmatched: 7.

The count of this clone is one. The gene calls are TRBV5-6 and TRBJ1-6; D uncertain. V was trimmed by 8 bases and J by 7 bases, leaving 10 bases between them. This CDR3 region has 12 residues. The germline V gene encodes CDR1 SGHDT and CDR2 YYEEEE. CDR3 DNA sequence: TGTGCCAGTAGGGCCGGAAATTCACCCCTCCACTTT. As protein: CASRAGNSPLHF.

The rearrangement joins TRBV30 to TRBJ2-4, with D possibly TRBD1 on 6 matching bases. V lost 4 bases and J lost 8, with 15 bases in between. The CDR3 runs 13 residues. CDR1 and CDR2 from the germline V gene are GTSNPN and SVGIG (reference sequence). For the CDR3, the DNA is TGTGCCTGGAATACTTCAGGGGCTGACATTCAGTACTTC. Translated: CAWNTSGADIQYF.

V is TRBV5-6 and J is TRBJ1-2; D is perhaps TRBD1 (5 bases). This CDR3 is built from 12 residues. The V gene lost 0 bases and the J gene lost 8 bases, with 8 bases spanning the gap. Germline V gene sequence: CDR1 SGHDT, CDR2 YYEEEE. This CDR3 reads CASSLAGGGYTF. CDR3 nucleotide sequence: TGTGCCAGCAGCTTGGCCGGGGGAGGCTACACCTTC.

This rearrangement joins TRBV7-2 to TRBJ2-2; TRBD2 might be the D (6 bases). This CDR3 spans 14 amino acids. CDR1 is SGHTA and CDR2 is FQGNSA in the germline V gene. Between the trimmed V and J ends, which lost 2 bases and 6 bases, there was a span of 10 bases. This chain's CDR3 is CASSLPPGAGELFF. In DNA, the CDR3 is TGTGCCAGCAGCTTACCTCCGGGGGCCGGGGAGCTGTTTTTT.

The rearrangement uses TRBV14 and TRBJ1-1; TRBD1 aligns across 9 bases. Germline trimming cut 4 bases from V and 4 bases from J; bases unmatched to any gene: 4. The CDR3 length is 14 residues. Germline V gives CDR1 SGHDN, CDR2 FVKESK. In nucleotides, the CDR3 is TGTGCCAGCAGCCGGGACAGGGTGGGCACTGAAGCTTTCTTT. As protein: CASSRDRVGTEAFF.